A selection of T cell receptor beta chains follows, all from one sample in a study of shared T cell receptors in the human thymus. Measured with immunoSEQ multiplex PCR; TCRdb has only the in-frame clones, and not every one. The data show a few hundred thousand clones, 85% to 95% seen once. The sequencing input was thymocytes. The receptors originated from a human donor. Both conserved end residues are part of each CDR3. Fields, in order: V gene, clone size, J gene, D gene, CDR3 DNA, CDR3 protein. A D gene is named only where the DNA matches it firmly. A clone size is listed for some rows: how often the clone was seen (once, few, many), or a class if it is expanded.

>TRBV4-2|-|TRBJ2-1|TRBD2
TGTGCCAGCAGGCGACTAGCGGGAGGGCAACTGAATGAGCAGTTCTTC
CASRRLAGGQLNEQFF
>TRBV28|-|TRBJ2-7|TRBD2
TGTGCCCGCCTTAACGGGGGGGACGAGCAGTACTTC
CARLNGGDEQYF
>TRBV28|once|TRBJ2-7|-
TGTGCCAGCAGTTTAGCCACAGGCCTCCCCTACGAGCAGTACTTC
CASSLATGLPYEQYF
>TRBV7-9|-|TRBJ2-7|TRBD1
TGTGCCAGCAGCTTAGGGGACAGGGGAGACCACGAGCAGTACTTC
CASSLGDRGDHEQYF
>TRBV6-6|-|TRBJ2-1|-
TGTGCCAGCAGTTCCACCCGGGGGCGTCGGTACAATGAGCAGTTCTTC
CASSSTRGRRYNEQFF
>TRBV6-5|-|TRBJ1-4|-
TGTGCCAGCAGTGGTCGGCCCGCGGAAAAACTGTTTTTT
CASSGRPAEKLFF
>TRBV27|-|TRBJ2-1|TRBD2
TGTGCCAGCAGTCCGGGACTAGCGGGGTCCGATGAGCAGTTCTTC
CASSPGLAGSDEQFF
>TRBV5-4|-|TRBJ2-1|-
TGTGCCAGCAGCTTGGCCCACCATCTCAATGAGCAGTTCTTC
CASSLAHHLNEQFF
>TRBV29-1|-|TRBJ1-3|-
TGCAGCGTTGTATCTTTGGACACCAGCTCTGGAAACACCATATATTTT
CSVVSLDTSSGNTIYF
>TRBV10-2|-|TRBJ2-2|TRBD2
TGCGCCAGCAGGGGACTTCACCCGATTGCTGGCGGGAGGTCTGTCCTCACCGGGGAGCTGTTTTTT
CASRGLHPIAGGRSVLTGELFF
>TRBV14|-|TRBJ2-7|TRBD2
TGTGCCAGCAGCCAAGCGGCGGTGGGGGGGTCACCCCCCGAGCAGTACTTC
CASSQAAVGGSPPEQYF
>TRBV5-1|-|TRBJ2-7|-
TGCGCCAGCAGGACGACCAACAGGAGCTCCTACGAGCAGTACTTC
CASRTTNRSSYEQYF
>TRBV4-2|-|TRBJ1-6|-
TGTGCCAGCAGCTCCCCAGACCCTCTGTCACCCCTCCACTTT
CASSSPDPLSPLHF
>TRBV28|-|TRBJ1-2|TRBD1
TGTGCCAGCAGTTTAGGGACAGTCGACTATGGCTACACCTTC
CASSLGTVDYGYTF
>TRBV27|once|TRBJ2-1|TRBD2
TGTGCCAGCACCGCTCGGCCCGCGGGAGGGCCTGAGTTCTTC
CASTARPAGGPEFF
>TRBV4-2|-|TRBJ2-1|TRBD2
TGTGCCAGCAGCCAAGATAAAGGGTCGGGCGGGAGAGGGTACAATGAGCAGTTCTTC
CASSQDKGSGGRGYNEQFF
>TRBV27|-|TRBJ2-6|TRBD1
TGTGCCAGCAGTTTCCAGGGGGTCCTGGCTGGGGCCAACGTCCTGACTTTC
CASSFQGVLAGANVLTF
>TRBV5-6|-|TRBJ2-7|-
TGTGCCAGCAGCTGGGGGATAACAGGGAATCCCTACGAGCAGTACTTC
CASSWGITGNPYEQYF
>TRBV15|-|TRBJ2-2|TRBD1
TGTGCCACCGGTACAGGGGTGGTCGGGGAGCTGTTTTTT
CATGTGVVGELFF
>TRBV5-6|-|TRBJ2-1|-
TGTGCCAGCAGCGGACTGGGCGTGAACAATGAGCAGTTCTTC
CASSGLGVNNEQFF
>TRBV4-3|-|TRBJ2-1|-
TGCGCCAGCAGCCAAGATCCAATGCCAGTCTCCTACAATGAGCAGTTCTTC
CASSQDPMPVSYNEQFF
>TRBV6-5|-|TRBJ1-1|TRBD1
TGTGCCAGCAACTACAGGGGGCGCAACACTGAAGCTTTCTTT
CASNYRGRNTEAFF